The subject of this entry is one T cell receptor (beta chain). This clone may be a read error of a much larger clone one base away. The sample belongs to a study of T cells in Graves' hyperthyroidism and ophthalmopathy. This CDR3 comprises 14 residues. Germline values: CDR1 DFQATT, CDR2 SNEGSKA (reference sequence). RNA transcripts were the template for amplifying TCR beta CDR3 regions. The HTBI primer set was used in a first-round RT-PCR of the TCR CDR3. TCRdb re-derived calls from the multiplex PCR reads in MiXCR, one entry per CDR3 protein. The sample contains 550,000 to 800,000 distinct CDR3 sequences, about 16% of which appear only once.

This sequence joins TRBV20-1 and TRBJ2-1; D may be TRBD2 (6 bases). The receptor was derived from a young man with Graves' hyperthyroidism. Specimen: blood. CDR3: CSATRGRFYNGQFF. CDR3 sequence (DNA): TGCAGTGCTACCCGAGGGAGGTTCTACAATGGGCAGTTCTTC.